What follows are 6 T cell receptor beta chains derived from one specimen sequenced in a study of blood T cell repertoires in COVID-19. The data were produced by immunoSEQ multiplex PCR, yet TCRdb's version contains in-frame clones alone and is incomplete. This sample has over 110,000 clones, with roughly 80% found just once. Specimen: peripheral blood. These receptors originate from a man between 65 and 85 years old who had recovered from COVID-19.

Comments on this clone: Germline is not matched at one junction end, which may reflect a read error. The J gene is TRBJ1-2, the V gene TRBV10-1; D gene unclear. The CDR3 is made up of 9 amino acids. Per germline, CDR1 WNHNN and CDR2 SYGVQD (reference sequence). The chain's CDR3 is CASSEGERF. The DNA for the CDR3 is TGCGCCAGCAGTGAAGGAGAACGCTTC.

V is TRBV6-1 and J is TRBJ2-7; D is undetermined. Germline V gene data show CDR1 as MNHNS and CDR2 as SASEGT. This CDR3 is 15 amino acids long. Trimming shortened V by 1 base and J by 2 bases, and 12 bases separated the two germline ends. CDR3 sequence (DNA): TGTGCCAGCAGTGAAGAGGCAGGAAGTCCCTACGAGCAGTACTTC. It specifies CASSEEAGSPYEQYF.

Details on this clone: At one of its ends the junction is not consistent with the germline gene, which may arise from a read error. The rearrangement joins TRBV3-1 (or the pseudogene TRBV3-2) to TRBJ1-1, with D perhaps matching TRBD1 (6 bases). This CDR3 comprises 16 residues. Germline V gene data show CDR1 as LGHDT and CDR2 as YNNKEL (reference sequence). The CDR3, as DNA: TGTGCCAGCAACCAAGCAGGGGAGGGGATGAACACTGAAGCTTTCTTT. Translation gives CASNQAGEGMNTEAFF.

The genes are TRBV3-1 (or the pseudogene TRBV3-2) and TRBJ1-2; TRBD1 aligns across 8 bases. Germline V gives CDR1 LGHDT, CDR2 YNNKEL (reference sequence). V was pared by 1 base and J by 3 bases, with 4 bases of the junction left unmatched. The CDR3 sequence is 15 residues long. CDR3 loop: CASSQGTGRDYGYTF. The CDR3 DNA sequence: TGTGCCAGCAGCCAAGGGACAGGGAGGGACTATGGCTACACCTTC.

This rearrangement joins TRBV7-2 to TRBJ2-2; 11 positions agree with TRBD1. CDR3 size: 16 residues. The J segment lost 7 bases and the V segment lost 0 bases, leaving 4 bases of the junction unmatched. Germline V lookup: CDR1 SGHTA, CDR2 FQGNSA. CDR3 in DNA: TGTGCCAGCAGCTTAGCTTGGACAGGGGGCAGCGGGGAGCTGTTTTTT. It yields the protein CASSLAWTGGSGELFF.

This sequence joins TRBV11-2 and TRBJ1-3; D is ambiguous. The V gene's germline CDR1 is SGHAT and CDR2 FQNNGV. V lost 5 bases and J 1 base, leaving 9 bases between the germline ends. The CDR3 runs 14 residues. The CDR3 nucleotides are TGTGCCAGCAGCAGAGGGATTTCTGGAAACACCATATATTTT. Its protein product is CASSRGISGNTIYF.